The source of this T cell receptor (beta chain) is a study of tumor-infiltrating lymphocytes in primary liver carcinoma. Unsorted bulk tissue, about 17-34 mg of it, served as the source for co-extraction of RNA and DNA. Separate regions, five per tumor, were sampled. The CDR3 has 16 residues. A constant-region primer served to make TCR beta cDNA from about 0.45 ug total RNA. Amplification in three nested multiplex PCR rounds with slightly modified ARM-PCR gave rise to TCR beta libraries. TRBV1-TRBV30 forward primers and a C-beta reverse primer were used in the first two PCR rounds, which each ran for approximately 10 cycles. TCRdb re-analysed the multiplex PCR reads in MiXCR, keeping a single row per CDR3 protein. The table has 84,000 or so distinct CDR3 sequences, around 70% seen once. As concerns this clonotype: Its antigen is unknown.

General study results and limits: Only about 7-24% of top clones were detected in each of the five tumor regions. Blood trailed tumors significantly in top-250-clone fraction (p = 0.039).

The sequenced material came from liver tumor tissue from sampling region 1. Noted subset: tumor region T1, superior pole. This clonotype was sampled from a man in his forties or fifties with primary liver carcinoma and hepatitis B virus infection. The V call is TRBV21-1, the J call TRBJ1-2; TRBD1 is taken as the D call from the table, unchecked against the DNA. TRBV21-1 is assigned pseudogene status. The CDR3 reads CASSKAVRDRDYGYTF. In DNA, the CDR3 is TGTGCCAGCAGCAAAGCGGTCCGGGACAGGGATTATGGCTACACCTTC.